The source of this T cell receptor beta chain is a study of T-cell memory formation after mild COVID-19. Study details: TCR clusters were mostly donor specific.

Study-level results: While clones contracting from day 15 to 85 were balanced between CD4 and CD8, later expanders leaned CD4+.

5'RACE with constant-segment primers built TCRalpha and TCRbeta cDNA libraries with UMIs. TCRdb passed the 5' RACE reads through MiXCR, listing each CDR3 protein once. The data show under 200,000 distinct CDR3 sequences, with roughly 31% seen just once and more than 10% held by the top ten. The sample holds a few counts of this clonotype. Its antigen is unidentified. This CDR3 contains 14 residues. V shed 4 bases, J shed 6 bases, and the junction held 8 bases outside the gene matches. Germline V lookup: CDR1 SGHDT, CDR2 YYEEEE. The chain has TRBV5-6 and TRBJ2-3, with TRBD2 matching 7 bases. The sample consisted of PBMCs or a T cell subset sorted from them (not recorded which). The sequence derives from an adult woman who had mild COVID-19 (a few samples of this study predate the infection). Cell type and time point are not known. CDR3 DNA sequence: TGTGCCAGCAGCCCCGGGACTACCAGGGATACGCAGTATTTT. Translation: CASSPGTTRDTQYF.